The following is a TCR beta chain sequence with its context. Its antigen remains unknown. These data belong to a study of cytomegalovirus exposure and HLA in healthy donors. In the PCR, 60 Vbeta and 13 Jbeta primers were used. Sequencing was performed with immunoSEQ multiplex PCR; in TCRdb, only in-frame clones are kept and a portion is missing. This sample carries 150,000 or so clones, with roughly 2% going to the ten biggest clones. Trimming cost V 7 bases and J 4 bases, with 16 bases left between them. The CDR3 length is 14 residues. The germline V gene has CDR1 SGHNT and CDR2 YENEEA. General observations from the study: Analysis performed later found roughly 18,000 TCR beta sequences associated with HLA alleles at 0.05 false discovery rate. Associated with cytomegalovirus, according to the listing, were 150 to 200 TCR beta chains. A later analysis linked a missense variant in DCLRE1C to the trimming of TCR beta V and J genes.

The specimen was PBMCs. The rearrangement links TRBV11-3 to TRBJ1-1; D not certain. This TCR derives from a man aged 30 to 39 in good health and CMV-seronegative. CDR3 sequence reads: CASNLGRSGTEAFF. The CDR3 region has the DNA TGTGCCAGCAACTTGGGTCGCTCGGGCACTGAAGCTTTCTTT.